Following are 9 T cell receptor beta chains from one sample sequenced in a study of blood T cell repertoires in COVID-19. The data were produced by immunoSEQ multiplex PCR, yet TCRdb's version contains in-frame clones alone and is incomplete. The table lists about 130,000 clones, more than 80% of them singletons, with roughly 4.5% in the top ten. Sequenced input: peripheral blood. The receptors were sampled from a human donor in a cohort sampled during active COVID-19.

The count of this clone is one. The chain uses TRBV5-1 and TRBJ2-7; D is perhaps TRBD2 (6 bases). V was shortened by 0 bases and J by 2 bases, with 12 bases between the two germline ends. The CDR3 spans 15 residues. Germline V gives CDR1 SGHRS, CDR2 YFSETQ. DNA for the CDR3: TGCGCCAGCAGCTTGGGGGGCGCGGGGCCCTACGAGCAGTACGTC. Amino acids: CASSLGGAGPYEQYV.

The chain uses TRBV27 and TRBJ2-1; the D gene is possibly TRBD1 (5 bases). Looked up from germline, CDR1 is MNHEY and CDR2 is SMNVEV (reference sequence). Trimming stripped 3 bases from V and 5 bases from J, with 17 bases between. This CDR3 is 16 amino acids long. CDR3 sequence (DNA): TGTGCCAGCAGTTTTCTAGGTGGGGCTCCCGACAATGAGCAGTTCTTC. Amino acids: CASSFLGGAPDNEQFF.

The CDR3 sequence is CASSSPIAGGGSYEQYV. CDR3 bases: TGTGCCAGCAGTTCGCCTATAGCGGGAGGGGGCTCCTACGAGCAGTACGTC. V usage is TRBV6-2 or TRBV6-3 and J usage is TRBJ2-7, with 11 bases matching TRBD2. V gave up 4 bases and J gave up 0 bases; unmatched junction bases: 8. CDR3 length equals 17 residues. The V gene's germline CDR1 is MNHEY and CDR2 SVGEGT.

This rearrangement joins TRBV3-1 (or the pseudogene TRBV3-2) to TRBJ1-2; D is uncertain. The ends were cut back, 1 base at V and 8 bases at J, with 8 bases in the middle. The CDR3 sequence is 12 residues long. The germline V gene encodes CDR1 LGHDT and CDR2 YNNKEL (reference sequence). The CDR3 region is CASSQALAGYTF. CDR3 nucleotides: TGTGCCAGCAGCCAAGCTCTAGCGGGCTACACCTTC.

The CDR3 sequence: CASSQEGRVRLNTGELFF. The DNA of the CDR3 is TGTGCCAGCAGCCAAGAAGGCAGGGTTCGATTGAACACCGGGGAGCTGTTTTTT. This chain uses TRBV3-1 (or the pseudogene TRBV3-2) with TRBJ2-2; TRBD1 is a possible D gene (5 bases). Germline loops: CDR1 LGHDT, CDR2 YNNKEL (reference sequence). Trimming removed 0 bases at V and 1 base at J, with 15 bases between. This CDR3 has 18 amino acids.

The chain uses TRBV19 and TRBJ1-2; D might be TRBD1 (6 bases). This CDR3 spans 12 amino acids. Germline values: CDR1 LNHDA, CDR2 SQIVND (reference sequence). V lost 2 bases and J 14 bases, leaving 15 bases between the germline ends. CDR3 sequence reads: CASSISGVHPTF. CDR3 bases: TGTGCCAGTAGTATATCAGGGGTTCATCCTACCTTC.

The chain has TRBV30 and TRBJ1-1; no reliable D call. This CDR3 is built from 13 residues. Trimming removed 4 bases at V and 1 base at J, with 10 bases between. CDR1 and CDR2 from the germline V gene are GTSNPN and SVGIG (reference sequence). The CDR3 loop reads CAWNGGPNTEAFF. The DNA for the CDR3 is TGTGCCTGGAACGGCGGGCCGAACACTGAAGCTTTCTTT.

This clone showed up just once. The chain has TRBV9 and TRBJ1-6; D not certain. The CDR3 is made up of 13 amino acids. V was trimmed by 0 bases and J by 10 bases, leaving 8 bases between them. The V gene's germline CDR1 is SGDLS and CDR2 YYNGEE. The CDR3 DNA is TGTGCCAGCAGCGTAGATGAGGGATCACCCCTCCACTTT. The encoded protein is CASSVDEGSPLHF.

The V and J genes are TRBV5-1 and TRBJ2-1; D is uncertain. The germline V gene has CDR1 SGHRS and CDR2 YFSETQ. The ends were cut back, 1 base at V and 0 bases at J, with 17 bases in the middle. The CDR3 sequence is 18 residues long. CDR3 coding DNA: TGCGCCAGCAGCTTGCGCCCAAGCGTTACGAGCTCCTACAATGAGCAGTTCTTC. Translation: CASSLRPSVTSSYNEQFF.